These T cell receptor beta chains were read from a single sample in a study of response to subunit inactivated influenza vaccine. TCRdb ran MiXCR on the RT-PCR reads and lists one entry per CDR3 protein. Of about 700,000 distinct CDR3 sequences listed, approximately 15% are singletons. The sample was PBMCs from blood, taken approximately 15 days before vaccination. These receptors originate from a man in his fifties or sixties who received an inactivated influenza vaccine. CDR3s include the opening cysteine and the closing phenylalanine or tryptophan. D genes are given only for firm matches. Clone sizes are given selectively: once, few, many, or a class where the clone is expanded.

j_gene | v_gene | abundance | d_gene | CDR3aa | CDR3nt
TRBJ2-7 | TRBV6-2/TRBV6-3 | few | TRBD1 | CASIGTGGRTSDGFSYEQYF | TGTGCCAGCATCGGGACAGGGGGAAGAACTAGCGACGGGTTCTCCTACGAGCAGTACTTC
TRBJ2-3 | TRBV7-2 | few | TRBD1 | CASSSGQGKTDTQYF | TGTGCCAGCAGCTCGGGACAGGGGAAAACAGATACGCAGTATTTT
TRBJ2-5 | TRBV18 | - | - | CASSPAVQGQYF | TGTGCCAGCTCGCCCGCCGTGCAGGGCCAGTACTTC
TRBJ1-3 | TRBV12-3/TRBV12-4 | - | - | CASRRDTHSGNTIYF | TGTGCCAGCAGGCGGGACACCCACTCTGGAAACACCATATATTTT
TRBJ1-2 | TRBV18 | - | - | CASSRNQGPRYDHHGYTF | TGTGCCAGCTCACGAAACCAAGGGCCGCGATACGACCACCATGGCTACACCTTC
TRBJ2-2 | TRBV4-2 | - | TRBD1 | CASSQYGTGMVGELFF | TGTGCCAGCAGCCAATACGGGACAGGGATGGTCGGGGAGCTGTTTTTT
TRBJ1-5 | TRBV12-3/TRBV12-4 | many | - | CASSRGRYQPQHF | TGTGCCAGCAGCCGGGGCAGATATCAGCCCCAGCATTTT
TRBJ1-1 | TRBV20-1 | - | - | CSARGRVGWNTEAFF | TGCAGTGCTCGCGGACGGGTAGGGTGGAACACTGAAGCTTTCTTT
TRBJ1-2 | TRBV18 | few | - | CASSPGEAYGYTF | TGTGCCAGCTCCCCAGGGGAGGCCTATGGCTACACCTTC
TRBJ1-5 | TRBV24-1 | few | - | CATRDTGLNQPQHF | TGTGCCACCAGGGACACCGGTTTGAATCAGCCCCAGCATTTT
TRBJ1-6 | TRBV6-5 | few | TRBD1 | CASSYLTQTGASPLHF | TGTGCCAGCAGTTACTTGACGCAGACAGGGGCTTCACCCCTCCACTTT
TRBJ1-2 | TRBV20-1 | many | TRBD1 | CSGGQINYGYTF | TGCAGTGGGGGACAGATAAACTATGGCTACACCTTC
TRBJ2-5 | TRBV19 | - | - | CASSVAAGAGETQYF | TGTGCCAGTAGTGTTGCCGCCGGAGCCGGAGAGACCCAGTACTTC
TRBJ1-2 | TRBV7-9 | few | TRBD1 | CASSAPPGGQGGYTF | TGTGCCAGCAGCGCCCCCCCAGGGGGCCAGGGAGGCTACACCTTC
TRBJ2-3 | TRBV10-1 | - | - | CASSEGYSTDTQYF | TGCGCCAGCAGTGAAGGCTATAGCACAGATACGCAGTATTTT
TRBJ2-7 | TRBV5-1 | - | TRBD2 | CASSLVVAGVNEQYF | TGCGCCAGCAGCTTGGTGGTAGCGGGGGTGAACGAGCAGTACTTC
TRBJ2-6 | TRBV18 | - | - | CASSDLIRDLIRSGANVLTF | TGTGCCAGCTCAGACCTCATCCGGGACCTTATCCGATCTGGGGCCAACGTCCTGACTTTC
TRBJ2-6 | TRBV27 | few | - | CASSRENVGANVLTF | TGTGCCAGCAGCAGGGAAAACGTCGGGGCCAACGTCCTGACTTTC
TRBJ2-6 | TRBV27 | - | - | CASSSLRASGANVLTF | TGTGCCAGCAGTTCCCTGCGGGCTTCTGGGGCCAACGTCCTGACTTTC
TRBJ2-5 | TRBV9 | - | - | CASSVVPQETQYF | TGTGCCAGCAGCGTAGTTCCGCAAGAGACCCAGTACTTC
TRBJ2-1 | TRBV2 | few | TRBD2 | CASSDSGTSRGNEQFF | TGTGCCAGCAGTGACTCGGGGACTAGCAGGGGCAATGAGCAGTTCTTC
TRBJ2-3 | TRBV29-1 | few | - | CSVADGIDTQYF | TGCAGCGTTGCGGACGGCATAGATACGCAGTATTTT
TRBJ2-5 | TRBV7-2 | few | TRBD2 | CASSLTSAQETQYF | TGTGCCAGCAGCTTAACTAGCGCCCAAGAGACCCAGTACTTC
TRBJ2-1 | TRBV5-1 | many | TRBD1 | CASRYSSGTGNYNEQFF | TGCGCCAGCAGGTATTCTTCCGGGACAGGGAACTACAATGAGCAGTTCTTC
TRBJ2-1 | TRBV3-1 | - | TRBD1 | CASSQVLTGGYNEQFF | TGTGCCAGCAGCCAAGTTTTGACAGGGGGCTACAATGAGCAGTTCTTC
TRBJ1-6 | TRBV4-2 | - | - | CASSQAASLGSPLHF | TGTGCCAGCAGCCAAGCCGCGTCCTTGGGTTCACCCCTCCACTTT
TRBJ2-3 | TRBV6-5 | - | TRBD1 | CASSYSTAWGTGKDTQYF | TGTGCCAGCAGTTACTCGACTGCCTGGGGGACAGGGAAAGATACGCAGTATTTT
TRBJ2-3 | TRBV7-3 | few | TRBD2 | CASSRTSGSATDTQYF | TGTGCCAGCAGCCGGACTAGCGGGAGTGCAACAGATACGCAGTATTTT
TRBJ2-5 | TRBV20-1 | once | - | CCARDRLALRKETQYF | TGCTGTGCTAGAGATCGGCTAGCTCTCAGGAAAGAGACCCAGTACTTC
TRBJ1-3 | TRBV30 | - | - | CAWSSWGSSGNTIYF | TGTGCCTGGAGTTCCTGGGGGAGCTCTGGAAACACCATATATTTT
TRBJ2-6 | TRBV10-3 | - | TRBD1 | CAISAGTAISGANVLTF | TGTGCCATCAGTGCCGGGACAGCCATCTCTGGGGCCAACGTCCTGACTTTC
TRBJ2-5 | TRBV5-1 | - | - | CASSTGTSGETQYF | TGCGCCAGCAGCACCGGGACATCAGGAGAGACCCAGTACTTC
TRBJ2-7 | TRBV7-2 | few | - | CASSFGGGLSYEQYF | TGTGCCAGCAGCTTTGGAGGGGGATTGTCGTACGAGCAGTACTTC
TRBJ2-2 | TRBV27 | - | TRBD2 | CASRTYGGGAIGELFF | TGTGCCAGCAGGACCTATGGCGGGGGGGCCATCGGGGAGCTGTTTTTT
TRBJ2-2 | TRBV5-5 | - | TRBD1 | CASSPGTGGLTGELFF | TGTGCCAGCAGCCCCGGGACAGGGGGACTCACCGGGGAGCTGTTTTTT
TRBJ2-7 | TRBV2 | - | TRBD2 | CASLPRASGYEQYF | TGTGCCAGCCTTCCTAGGGCTAGCGGGTACGAGCAGTACTTC